One and the same sample provided the 14 T cell receptor beta chains below, sequenced in a study of human T cells and chemical hapten exposure (TCRdb year 2021). The library was generated by RACE. Reads for this sample came from a NextSeq 500. TCRdb handled the public reads itself, with Q25 trimming in fastp and clone calling in MiXCR, and kept productive beta chains. One record per CDR3 amino acid sequence lists the most common genes and DNA. The sample yields fewer than 80,000 distinct CDR3 sequences; approximately 10% were counted once. The ten biggest clones cover more than 2% of the sample. The time point label of this sample denotes: patch test 3, about 24 weeks after DPC sensitization. The meaning of the sample's treatment or condition label: therapeutic diphenylcyclopropenone sensitization with weekly scalp DPC. Sequences were derived from whole blood, sampled in connection with sensitization to the hapten diphenylcyclopropenone (DPC). The receptor source for this set is a woman younger than 45 with alopecia areata. Some clones in this sample may be carry-over from other donors' samples.

In this sample, this clonotype turned up a few times. The chain carries TRBV7-2 and TRBJ1-1, with D unclear. V was pared by 5 bases and J by 12 bases, with 19 bases between. CDR3 length: 13 amino acids. The germline gives CDR1 SGHTA, CDR2 FQGNSA. CDR3 sequence reads: CASSPDRIREPFF. The CDR3 DNA sequence: TGTGCCAGCAGCCCTGATCGGATACGAGAACCTTTCTTT. The entire variable domain, with the rest obtained from reference TRBV7-2 and TRBJ1-1, is as follows: GAGVSQSPSNKVTEKGKDVELRCDPISGHTALYWYRQSLGQGLEFLIYFQGNSAPDKSGLPSDRFSAERTGGSVSTLTIQRTQQEDSAVYLCASSPDRIREPFFGQGTRLTVV.

This clonotype was seen a single time. The chain couples TRBV28 to TRBJ1-5; D possibly corresponds to TRBD1 (6 bases). The CDR3 contains 15 residues. Between the trimmed V and J ends, which lost 6 bases and 7 bases, there was a span of 19 bases. CDR1 MDHEN and CDR2 SYDVKM come from the germline V gene. CDR3 residues: CASSLSPGAWQPQHF. The CDR3 nucleotides are TGTGCCAGCAGCCTCTCGCCAGGGGCATGGCAGCCCCAGCATTTT.

This clonotype was counted at least ten times. The chain employs TRBV12-3 or TRBV12-4 and TRBJ1-5; D perhaps matches TRBD1 (5 bases). Trimming stripped 3 bases from V and 5 bases from J, with 14 bases between. CDR3 length: 15 residues. The chain's CDR3 is CASSFGGRRDQPQHF. The CDR3 DNA sequence: TGTGCCAGCAGTTTTGGGGGTCGGCGTGATCAGCCCCAGCATTTT.

The chain joins TRBV10-2 to TRBJ2-1; a weak D match, TRBD2 (5 bases). The germline V and J ends were trimmed by 3 bases and 16 bases, with 19 bases remaining between them. Germline V lookup: CDR1 WSHSY, CDR2 SAAADI. This CDR3 comprises 13 residues. The CDR3 bases are TGCGCCAGCAGTGAACTTGGCGGGCGGACGGGTTTCTTC. Translated: CASSELGGRTGFF.

This clonotype occurred many times. The genes are TRBV12-3 or TRBV12-4 and TRBJ2-5; perhaps TRBD1 as D (5 bases). This CDR3 is built from 12 residues. The V and J ends lost 6 bases and 7 bases respectively, with 12 bases between them. The CDR3 DNA reads as TGTGCCAGCAGGACCCCAACAGGGACCCAGTACTTC. Amino acids: CASRTPTGTQYF.

This clonotype was seen a handful of times. This chain links TRBV15 with TRBJ1-4, with D possibly being TRBD1 (6 bases). Germline assignment: CDR1 LNHNV and CDR2 YYDKDF (reference sequence). Trimming removed 5 bases from V and 4 bases from J, with 14 bases in between. The CDR3 totals 15 residues. CDR3 in DNA: TGTGCCACCAGCGCCGAGGGGGGCCTTAATGAAAAACTGTTTTTT. It yields the protein CATSAEGGLNEKLFF.

This clonotype was detected a few times. The J gene is TRBJ1-2, the V gene TRBV29-1; the D gene is possibly TRBD1 (5 bases). The V gene's germline CDR1 is SQVTM and CDR2 ANQGSEA. The CDR3 is made up of 11 amino acids. The ends were cut back, 6 bases at V and 9 bases at J, with 14 bases in the middle. CDR3 region: CSVLQERSYTF. The CDR3 DNA sequence: TGCAGCGTGCTACAGGAGAGAAGCTACACCTTC.

In this sample, this clonotype turned up many times. The CDR3 DNA reads as TGCAGTGCTAGAGCCGTGGGAAGCTCTGGGGCCAACGTCCTGACTTTC. Its translation is CSARAVGSSGANVLTF. The V gene is TRBV20-1, the J gene TRBJ2-6; no reliable D call. This CDR3 is built from 16 residues. V lost 1 base and J 0 bases, leaving 10 bases between the germline ends. Per germline, CDR1 DFQATT and CDR2 SNEGSKA (reference sequence).

The V and J genes are TRBV20-1 and TRBJ2-7, with a tentative D call TRBD1 (5 bases). CDR1 and CDR2 from the germline V gene are DFQATT and SNEGSKA (reference sequence). Trimming removed 6 bases from V and 0 bases from J, with 15 bases in between. The CDR3 runs to 14 residues. The DNA of the CDR3 is TGCAGTGCGGAAGACCAGGGAAACTCCTACGAGCAGTACTTC. It specifies CSAEDQGNSYEQYF.

This chain uses TRBV19 with TRBJ2-1, with 11 bases lining up with TRBD2. Germline CDR1 LNHDA, CDR2 SQIVND (reference sequence). There are 16 residues in the CDR3. With 6 bases clipped from V and 8 bases from J, the junction kept 12 bases outside the gene matches. CDR3 protein: CASRPFLAGGIDEQFF. The CDR3 DNA sequence: TGTGCCAGTAGGCCTTTCCTAGCGGGAGGTATTGATGAGCAGTTCTTC.

The J gene is TRBJ2-3, the V gene TRBV7-6; the D gene is possibly TRBD1 (5 bases). This CDR3 spans 16 amino acids. Germline CDR1 and CDR2: SGHVS and FNYEAQ. The germline V and J ends were trimmed by 2 bases and 2 bases, with 14 bases remaining between them. The CDR3 here is CASSLTGVGPTDTQYF. The CDR3 nucleotides are TGTGCCAGCAGCTTAACCGGCGTGGGGCCCACAGATACGCAGTATTTT.

This clonotype was seen a handful of times. The chain joins TRBV18 to TRBJ2-2, with 12 bases matching TRBD2. The V and J ends lost 2 bases and 4 bases, in that order; junction bases with no gene match: 2. Germline V gene sequence: CDR1 KGHSH, CDR2 LQKENI. The CDR3 contains 16 residues. CDR3 protein: CASSPTSGRTTGELFF. CDR3 DNA: TGTGCCAGCTCACCAACTAGCGGGAGGACCACCGGGGAGCTGTTTTTT.

This clonotype was seen at least ten times. The chain recombines TRBV20-1 with TRBJ1-1; D is uncertain. CDR3 length: 12 residues. The V gene's germline CDR1 is DFQATT and CDR2 SNEGSKA (reference sequence). V lost 1 base to trimming and J lost 1 base, with 4 bases between them. CDR3: CSARAKNTEAFF. The CDR3 DNA is TGCAGTGCTAGAGCCAAGAACACTGAAGCTTTCTTT.

This clonotype was observed at least ten times. The chain combines TRBV24-1 with TRBJ1-5; 7 bases are shared with TRBD1. The ends lost 3 bases at V and 6 bases at J; junction bases unmatched: 7. Germline loops: CDR1 KGHDR, CDR2 SFDVKD. This CDR3 comprises 15 residues. In DNA form, the CDR3 reads TGTGCCACCAGTGATCCTACAGGGGACGGTCAGCCCCAGCATTTT. Encoded protein: CATSDPTGDGQPQHF.